The 29 T cell receptor beta chains reported below all come from one sample, sequenced in a study of cytomegalovirus exposure and HLA in healthy donors. PCR primers comprised 60 Vbeta and 13 Jbeta primers. Produced via immunoSEQ multiplex PCR; TCRdb's table is partial and in-frame only. The repertoire includes 150,000 or so clones, roughly 79% of them detected once, and 1.4% sits in the top ten. Specimen: PBMCs. These receptors all come from a man aged 25-40 years in good health and CMV-seropositive.

This clone was picked up a small number of times. Here the CDR3 DNA reads TGTGCCAGCAGGCCTGGACTAGCGGGATACGAGCAGTACTTC. Translated, it gives CASRPGLAGYEQYF. The chain links TRBV28 to TRBJ2-7; 12 bases are a match to TRBD2. The CDR3 has 14 residues. V lost 6 bases and J lost 4; bases outside the gene matches: 4. The germline CDR1 and CDR2 sequences are MDHEN and SYDVKM.

The rearrangement uses TRBV11-1 and TRBJ2-1, with D unresolved. Germline V lookup: CDR1 SGHAT, CDR2 FQDESV (reference sequence). The CDR3 is 14 residues long. Trimming shortened V by 1 base and J by 5 bases, and 9 bases separated the two germline ends. The CDR3 DNA reads TGTGCCAGCAGCTTAGAGCAATACGACAATGAGCAGTTCTTC. The encoded protein is CASSLEQYDNEQFF.

The chain recombines TRBV2 with TRBJ2-4, with 7 bases identical to TRBD1. Germline lookup yields CDR1 SNHLY and CDR2 FYNNEI. The V and J ends lost 0 bases and 6 bases, in that order; junction bases with no gene match: 5. The CDR3 totals 15 residues. For the CDR3, the DNA is TGTGCCAGCAGTGAAGCTGACAGGGCGGGAAACATTCAGTACTTC. This translates into CASSEADRAGNIQYF.

The chain employs TRBV6-1 and TRBJ2-7; 7 nucleotides align to TRBD1. Trimming removed 5 bases from V and 2 bases from J; junction bases left unmatched: 3. Germline values: CDR1 MNHNS, CDR2 SASEGT. The CDR3 is made up of 13 amino acids. The CDR3 nucleotides read TGTGCCAGCAGTACGGGACAGACCTACGAGCAGTACTTC. Protein product: CASSTGQTYEQYF.

CDR3 in DNA: TGTGCCAGCAGAGCATCCCCGGACACTAATCAGCCCCAGCATTTT. The encoded protein is CASRASPDTNQPQHF. This chain connects TRBV2 to TRBJ1-5; D perhaps matches TRBD1 (5 bases). The CDR3 sequence is 15 residues long. V lost 6 bases and J lost 4, with 16 bases in between. The germline V gene encodes CDR1 SNHLY and CDR2 FYNNEI.

J is TRBJ2-5 and V is TRBV30, with TRBD2 identical over 8 bases. This CDR3 comprises 13 residues. After removal of 2 bases from V and 3 bases from J, the junction contained 2 bases not matched to a gene. Germline assignment: CDR1 GTSNPN and CDR2 SVGIG (reference sequence). DNA for the CDR3: TGTGCCTGGAGTCCCGGGGGGGAAGAGACCCAGTACTTC. It yields the protein CAWSPGGEETQYF. The full variable domain, rest sourced from reference TRBV30 and TRBJ2-5, is SQTIHQWPATLVQPVGSPLSLECTVEGTSNPNLYWYRQAAGRGLQLLFYSVGIGQISSEVPQNLSASRPQDRQFILSSKKLLLSDSGFYLCAWSPGGEETQYFGPGTRLLVL.

This chain joins TRBV30 and TRBJ1-6, with 8 positions matching TRBD1. The CDR3 has 12 amino acids. Trimming removed 4 bases from V and 8 bases from J; junction bases left unmatched: 1. The V gene's germline CDR1 is GTSNPN and CDR2 SVGIG (reference sequence). The CDR3, as DNA: TGTGCCTGGACAGGGGGCGATTCACCCCTCCACTTT. This gives the protein CAWTGGDSPLHF. The variable domain in full, completed from reference TRBV30 and TRBJ1-6, reads SQTIHQWPATLVQPVGSPLSLECTVEGTSNPNLYWYRQAAGRGLQLLFYSVGIGQISSEVPQNLSASRPQDRQFILSSKKLLLSDSGFYLCAWTGGDSPLHFGNGTRLTVT.

The gene calls are TRBV6-4 and TRBJ2-1; D gene uncertain. CDR3 size: 12 residues. Deletions cut 2 bases from V and 5 bases from J, with 4 bases between. Germline V lookup: CDR1 MRHNA, CDR2 SNTAGT. CDR3 sequence: CASSDHNNEQFF. CDR3 nucleotides: TGTGCCAGCAGTGACCACAACAATGAGCAGTTCTTC.

The chain has TRBV4-2 and TRBJ1-2, with D unresolved. This CDR3 has 14 residues. V shed 0 bases and J shed 8 bases, with 13 bases lying between them. The germline gives CDR1 LGHNA, CDR2 YNFKEQ. The CDR3 loop reads CASSQEVADGGYTF. For the CDR3, the DNA is TGTGCCAGCAGCCAAGAGGTAGCAGATGGCGGCTACACCTTC.

The chain uses TRBV5-1 and TRBJ2-7; 9 nucleotides agree with TRBD2. Germline-derived CDR1 and CDR2 are SGHRS and YFSETQ. The V and J ends lost 7 bases and 3 bases, in that order; junction bases with no gene match: 8. The length of the CDR3 is 14 residues. The CDR3 DNA reads as TGCGCCAGCGGGCCGGGACTAGCAGGCTACGAGCAGTACTTC. It yields the protein CASGPGLAGYEQYF.

J is TRBJ1-2 and V is TRBV19; 9 bases agree with TRBD1. The junction had 7 bases not matched to a gene; V was cut back by 3 bases and J by 8 bases. The CDR3 has 14 residues. From germline, CDR1 is LNHDA and CDR2 SQIVND (reference sequence). The CDR3 DNA is TGTGCCAGTAGTATTCTACAGGGGGCTGAAGGCTACACCTTC. As protein: CASSILQGAEGYTF.

The chain couples TRBV25-1 to TRBJ2-7; TRBD2 matches 11 bases. This CDR3 is built from 13 residues. J gave up 2 bases and V 10 bases, and 4 bases lay outside the gene matches. Germline CDR1 is MGHDK and CDR2 is SYGVNS. The CDR3 DNA reads TGTGCCACTGCACTAGCGGGAGCCTACGAGCAGTACTTC. Translated, it gives CATALAGAYEQYF.

This rearrangement joins TRBV7-9 to TRBJ2-5; D unclear. Trimming removed 1 base at V and 5 bases at J, with 5 bases between. The CDR3 consists of 12 residues. Germline assignment: CDR1 SEHNR and CDR2 FQNEAQ (reference sequence). In DNA form, the CDR3 reads TGTGCCAGCAGCTTAGGTCGGGAGACCCAGTACTTC. Amino acid sequence: CASSLGRETQYF.

This chain links TRBV9 with TRBJ1-2, with D perhaps matching TRBD1 (6 bases). Trimming left V 0 bases short and J 3 bases short, with 9 bases between. Germline CDR1 reads SGDLS; CDR2 reads YYNGEE. The CDR3 extends over 14 amino acids. The CDR3 loop reads CASSVGGGDYGYTF. The CDR3 nucleotides read TGTGCCAGCAGCGTAGGAGGGGGGGACTATGGCTACACCTTC.

The chain carries TRBV4-1 and TRBJ1-6; 9 bases align to TRBD1. CDR1 MGHRA and CDR2 YSYEKL come from the germline V gene. With 6 bases clipped from V and 1 base from J, the junction kept 7 bases outside the gene matches. CDR3 size: 17 residues. CDR3 DNA sequence: TGCGCCAGCAGGCTGATGGGGACAGGGTCCTATAATTCACCCCTCCACTTT. It yields the protein CASRLMGTGSYNSPLHF.

DNA for the CDR3: TGCGCCAGCAGTTCGGACAGGGACTATGGCTACACCTTC. Translation: CASSSDRDYGYTF. V and J are TRBV10-1 and TRBJ1-2; TRBD1 matches 8 bases. The germline gives CDR1 WNHNN, CDR2 SYGVQD (reference sequence). J gave up 3 bases and V 5 bases, and 2 bases lay outside the gene matches. The CDR3 has 13 residues.

The J gene is TRBJ2-1, the V gene TRBV6-6; tentatively, D is TRBD2 (7 bases). There are 11 residues in the CDR3. V gave up 4 bases and J gave up 15 bases, with 13 bases separating them. Germline V lookup: CDR1 MNHNY, CDR2 SVGAGI (reference sequence). In DNA, the CDR3 is TGTGCCAGCAGTTGGGGGGGCAGGGGGTTCTTC. Its protein product is CASSWGGRGFF.

This clone occurred once. The genes are TRBV18 and TRBJ1-2; D possibly corresponds to TRBD1 (6 bases). This CDR3 is built from 16 residues. CDR1 and CDR2 (germline): KGHSH, LQKENI. Trimming took off 4 bases at V and 2 bases at J, with 17 bases between the two ends. CDR3: CASSLLDRPANYGYTF. CDR3 DNA sequence: TGTGCCAGCTCACTTTTGGACAGACCGGCCAACTATGGCTACACCTTC.

The CDR3 DNA sequence: TGTGCCAGCAGCCCGACAGGGTCCAACTATGGCTACACCTTC. It is translated as CASSPTGSNYGYTF. The V gene is TRBV7-9, the J gene TRBJ1-2; 7 nucleotides agree with TRBD1. Germline V gene lookup returns CDR1 SEHNR and CDR2 FQNEAQ (reference sequence). V shed 5 bases, J shed 2 bases, and the junction held 5 bases outside the gene matches. The CDR3 is made up of 14 amino acids.

V usage is TRBV2 and J usage is TRBJ2-2; TRBD1 matches 7 bases. Germline V CDR1 and CDR2: SNHLY, FYNNEI. The CDR3 consists of 13 residues. Trimming at V came to 3 bases and at J to 6 bases, leaving 1 base not matched to a gene. CDR3 sequence (DNA): TGTGCCAGCAGTGACAGGGGGTCCGGGGAGCTGTTTTTT. Its protein is CASSDRGSGELFF. Full variable domain (missing parts from reference TRBV2 and TRBJ2-2): EPEVTQTPSHQVTQMGQEVILRCVPISNHLYFYWYRQILGQKVEFLVSFYNNEISEKSEIFDDQFSVERPDGSNFTLKIRSTKLEDSAMYFCASSDRGSGELFFGEGSRLTVL.

This chain joins TRBV28 and TRBJ2-7; 9 bases fit TRBD2. CDR1 is MDHEN and CDR2 is SYDVKM in the germline V gene. The CDR3 has 13 amino acids. V dropped 7 bases and J dropped 3; count of bases not matched to a gene: 4. CDR3 DNA sequence: TGTGCCAGCACAGGGACTAGCAGCTACGAGCAGTACTTC. Translated: CASTGTSSYEQYF.

The chain has TRBV7-3 and TRBJ2-3, with D unresolved. Germline-derived CDR1 and CDR2 are SGHTA and FQGTGA. This CDR3 spans 12 amino acids. V dropped 4 bases and J dropped 0 bases, with 2 bases sitting between them. The CDR3 sequence: CASSSSTDTQYF. The CDR3, as DNA: TGTGCCAGCAGCTCTAGCACAGATACGCAGTATTTT.

The J gene is TRBJ2-7, the V gene TRBV14; 11 bases match TRBD2. CDR3 size: 15 residues. Trimming at V came to 5 bases and at J to 3 bases, leaving 6 bases not matched to a gene. The germline V gene has CDR1 SGHDN and CDR2 FVKESK. As DNA, the CDR3 is TGTGCCAGCAGCAGACGACTAGCGGGATTCTACGAGCAGTACTTC. This codes for CASSRRLAGFYEQYF.

The V call is TRBV28, the J call TRBJ2-6, with 10 positions matching TRBD1. The CDR3 length is 18 residues. V trimming: 1 base; J trimming: 1 base; junction bases outside the gene matches: 4. Germline CDR1 and CDR2: MDHEN and SYDVKM. Here the CDR3 reads CASSLFGQGVSGANVLTF. The CDR3 nucleotides read TGTGCCAGCAGTTTATTTGGACAGGGGGTTTCTGGGGCCAACGTCCTGACTTTC. Drawing the rest from reference TRBV28 and TRBJ2-6, the complete variable domain is DVKVTQSSRYLVKRTGEKVFLECVQDMDHENMFWYRQDPGLGLRLIYFSYDVKMKEKGDIPEGYSVSREKKERFSLILESASTNQTSMYLCASSLFGQGVSGANVLTFGAGSRLTVL.

The table lists this clone with a count of one. The chain carries TRBV4-1 and TRBJ2-7; D may be TRBD1 (6 bases). The germline CDR1 and CDR2 sequences are MGHRA and YSYEKL. The CDR3 covers 15 residues. V lost 2 bases and J lost 3, with 14 bases in between. The CDR3 loop reads CASSQHPGQRYEQYF. In nucleotides, the CDR3 is TGCGCCAGCAGCCAACATCCGGGACAACGCTACGAGCAGTACTTC.

This clone was seen more than once but under ten times. The rearrangement joins TRBV5-4 to TRBJ2-1; 9 bases line up with TRBD1. J lost 16 bases, V lost 4 bases, and 12 bases had no gene match. Germline V gene data show CDR1 as SGHNT and CDR2 as YYREEE (reference sequence). The CDR3 extends over 13 amino acids. CDR3 region: CASSIGPGQGGFF. The CDR3 DNA is TGTGCCAGCAGCATAGGACCGGGACAGGGTGGTTTCTTC.

V usage is TRBV7-8 and J usage is TRBJ2-3; 10 bases map to TRBD2. The CDR3 sequence is 16 residues long. Trimming cost V 5 bases and J 7 bases; bases outside gene matches: 12. Germline V lookup: CDR1 SGHVS, CDR2 FQNEAQ. This chain's CDR3 is CASSPQVASGRNTQYF. The CDR3 bases are TGTGCCAGCAGCCCTCAGGTGGCTAGCGGGAGAAATACGCAGTATTTT.

The chain uses TRBV2 and TRBJ1-2, with TRBD1 as a possible D gene (6 bases). CDR3 length: 14 residues. V gave up 11 bases and J gave up 6 bases, with 22 bases separating them. Germline CDR1 reads SNHLY; CDR2 reads FYNNEI. This chain's CDR3 is CAGGRTVGLDGYTF. CDR3 in DNA: TGTGCCGGGGGCCGGACAGTCGGGCTGGATGGCTACACCTTC.

A few counts support this clone. The chain is built from TRBV5-8 and TRBJ2-7, with D unclear. Germline V gives CDR1 SGHTS, CDR2 YDEGEE. The CDR3 extends over 10 amino acids. Trimming removed 2 bases at V and 9 bases at J, with 6 bases between. The CDR3 coding sequence is TGTGCCAGCAGCTTTAGAGTGCAGTACTTC. The encoded protein is CASSFRVQYF. The full variable domain, completed using reference TRBV5-8 and TRBJ2-7, is EAGVTQSPTHLIKTRGQQATLRCSPISGHTSVYWYQQALGLGLQFLLWYDEGEERNRGNFPPRFSGRQFPNYSSELNVNALELEDSALYLCASSFRVQYFGPGTRLTVT.